This T cell receptor (beta chain) was documented in a study of control samples from healthy donors and cancer patients. Assay: immunoSEQ multiplex PCR; the TCRdb copy retains only in-frame clones and omits some. The sample shows 350,000 to 450,000 clones, around 90% of them seen only once. The V gene's germline CDR1 is SGHRS and CDR2 YFSETQ. The V end was cut by 4 bases, the J end by 2 bases, with 13 bases between. This CDR3 contains 14 residues. Input material: PBMCs. V is TRBV5-1 and J is TRBJ2-7; tentative D call: TRBD1 (6 bases). This TCR came from a man aged 35 to 55 with head and neck cancer. The CDR3 reads CASSQTGIPYEQYF. The DNA for the CDR3 is TGCGCCAGCAGCCAAACAGGGATACCCTACGAGCAGTACTTC.